The next 31 T cell receptor beta chains were all read from a single sample in a study of blood T cells in healthy people across ages. A second PCR, run for about 7 to 11 cycles, used a sample-barcoded 5' primer plus a J-beta primer mix. TCRdb re-called the 5' RACE reads through MiXCR, storing one row per CDR3 protein. The repertoire includes around 1.5 million distinct CDR3 sequences, 30% to 40% of them detected once, and around 10% sits in the top ten. The specimen sequenced was blood. The receptors derive from a woman aged 25 to 39 in good health.

The rearrangement links TRBV6-1 to TRBJ2-1; D is unclear. The CDR3 length is 11 residues. CDR1 and CDR2 from the germline V gene are MNHNS and SASEGT. Trimming took off 9 bases at V and 6 bases at J, with 9 bases between the two ends. The CDR3 protein is CARGNFNEQFF. The DNA of the CDR3 is TGTGCCAGAGGGAATTTCAATGAGCAGTTCTTC.

V usage is TRBV9 and J usage is TRBJ2-7; 7 bases fit TRBD2. Germline assignment: CDR1 SGDLS and CDR2 YYNGEE. The length of the CDR3 is 16 residues. V dropped 0 bases and J dropped 2; count of bases not matched to a gene: 8. This CDR3 reads CASSVGSSGTAYEQYF. CDR3 sequence (DNA): TGTGCCAGCAGCGTAGGGTCTAGCGGTACAGCCTACGAGCAGTACTTC.

V usage is TRBV12-3 or TRBV12-4 and J usage is TRBJ2-2; D may be TRBD1 or TRBD2 (5 bases each). V lost 8 bases and J lost 6, with 13 bases in between. The CDR3 contains 13 residues. The CDR3 coding sequence is TGTGCCAGCGCCATGGGGGTCTCCGGGGAGCTGTTTTTT. It encodes CASAMGVSGELFF.

CDR3 in amino acids: CATHTGTLNAGANVLTF. The CDR3, as DNA: TGTGCCACCCATACCGGGACTTTGAATGCTGGGGCCAACGTCCTGACTTTC. V is TRBV2 and J is TRBJ2-6, with D possibly TRBD2 on 6 matching bases. Per germline, CDR1 SNHLY and CDR2 FYNNEI. The germline V and J ends were trimmed by 10 bases and 2 bases, with 21 bases remaining between them. The CDR3 extends over 17 amino acids.

Details on this clonotype: The junction and the germline gene differ at one end; a read error may be behind it. The chain has TRBV7-9 and TRBJ2-3, with D perhaps TRBD1 (6 bases). Per germline, CDR1 SEHNR and CDR2 FQNEAQ (reference sequence). The CDR3 consists of 17 residues. CDR3 bases: TGTGCCAACAGCTTAGTGTCTATGGACAGTAGCACAGATACGCAGTATTTT. Its protein is CANSLVSMDSSTDTQYF.

The gene calls are TRBV3-1 and TRBJ2-5, with TRBD1 matching over 9 bases. The CDR3 totals 21 residues. Trimming at V came to 2 bases and at J to 11 bases, leaving 30 bases not matched to a gene. CDR1 and CDR2 from the germline V gene are LGHDT and YNNKEL (reference sequence). The CDR3, as DNA: TGTGCCAGCAGCCAAAGACAGGGGGATTTGAGTGGGGGGGTGGCTGTGGATGAGCAGTACTTC. Its translation: CASSQRQGDLSGGVAVDEQYF.

CDR3 residues: CASSARHGANTEAFF. The CDR3 nucleotides are TGTGCCAGCAGTGCCAGACACGGGGCGAACACTGAAGCTTTCTTT. The chain uses TRBV2 and TRBJ1-1, with a tentative D call TRBD1 (5 bases). CDR3 length: 15 residues. CDR1 and CDR2 (germline): SNHLY, FYNNEI. V dropped 4 bases and J dropped 1 base, with 13 bases sitting between them.

The chain's CDR3 is CASSQRGIAGTGFHEQFF. DNA for the CDR3: TGTGCCAGCAGCCAAAGAGGGATCGCCGGGACAGGGTTCCATGAGCAGTTCTTC. This chain links TRBV3-1 with TRBJ2-1; 9 bases are shared with TRBD1. Germline V gene sequence: CDR1 LGHDT, CDR2 YNNKEL (reference sequence). V gave up 2 bases and J gave up 8 bases; unmatched junction bases: 16. The CDR3 length is 18 residues.

The gene calls are TRBV10-3 and TRBJ1-4; 8 nucleotides match TRBD1. The CDR3 extends over 15 amino acids. J lost 3 bases, V lost 6 bases, and 6 bases had no gene match. CDR1 and CDR2 (germline): ENHRY, SYGVKD. The CDR3 DNA is TGTGCCATCAGGCCCGACAGGGGTGCTAATGAAAAACTGTTTTTT. Protein sequence: CAIRPDRGANEKLFF.

V is TRBV18 and J is TRBJ2-3; unclear D gene. The CDR3 spans 13 residues. CDR1 and CDR2 (germline): KGHSH, LQKENI. V lost 5 bases and J 7 bases, leaving 13 bases between the germline ends. The CDR3 is CASSGGWRYTQYF. CDR3 coding DNA: TGTGCCAGCTCAGGTGGATGGCGGTATACGCAGTATTTT.

This rearrangement joins TRBV5-1 to TRBJ2-7; a weak D match, TRBD2 (6 bases). Deletions cut 4 bases from V and 6 bases from J, with 14 bases between. The CDR3 spans 13 residues. CDR1 and CDR2 (germline): SGHRS, YFSETQ. The CDR3 DNA follows: TGCGCCAGCAGCCCAGGCGGGGCCCCCGAGCAGTACTTC. Protein product: CASSPGGAPEQYF.

Regarding this clonotype: The junction departs from germline at one end; a sequencing error may be responsible. V gene TRBV20-1 combines with J gene TRBJ2-5; D is possibly TRBD1 (6 bases). This CDR3 is 15 amino acids long. Germline V lookup: CDR1 DFQATT, CDR2 SNEGSKA (reference sequence). The CDR3 coding sequence is TGCAGTGTTAGAGACCCTGAGGGGGTGGCAGAGACCCAGTACTTC. Its translation is CSVRDPEGVAETQYF.

The chain joins TRBV27 to TRBJ2-1, with 12 bases matching TRBD2. V shed 0 bases, J shed 7 bases, and the junction held 10 bases outside the gene matches. The CDR3 contains 18 residues. Looked up from germline, CDR1 is MNHEY and CDR2 is SMNVEV (reference sequence). CDR3 DNA sequence: TGTGCCAGCAGTTTATCGCTAGCGGGAGGGCCGATGGGAAATGAGCAGTTCTTC. It specifies CASSLSLAGGPMGNEQFF.

There are many counts of this clonotype. The rearrangement links TRBV5-5 to TRBJ2-1, with 8 bases that match TRBD1. Per the germline V gene, CDR1 is SGHKS and CDR2 is YYEKEE (reference sequence). The ends lost 3 bases at V and 0 bases at J; junction bases unmatched: 8. The CDR3 runs to 17 residues. Written as DNA, the CDR3 is TGTGCCAGCAGCTCCGACAGGGGTCTGGCCTCCTACAATGAGCAGTTCTTC. It specifies CASSSDRGLASYNEQFF.

The CDR3, as DNA: TGTGCCAGCAGTCGAACCGGGACAGGGGGCCGAATGAGCACAGATACGCAGTATTTT. Translation: CASSRTGTGGRMSTDTQYF. The rearrangement joins TRBV3-1 to TRBJ2-3; 12 bases align to TRBD1. V lost 6 bases to trimming and J lost 0 bases; unmatched junction nucleotides: 13. The CDR3 spans 19 residues. Germline CDR1 LGHDT, CDR2 YNNKEL (reference sequence).

V usage is TRBV7-9 and J usage is TRBJ1-1, with D tentatively TRBD1 (5 bases). This CDR3 is 13 amino acids long. V lost 4 bases and J 5 bases, leaving 11 bases between the germline ends. Germline V gene sequence: CDR1 SEHNR, CDR2 FQNEAQ (reference sequence). The CDR3 is CASSSGGETEAFF. The CDR3 DNA reads as TGTGCCAGCAGCTCCGGGGGAGAAACTGAAGCTTTCTTT.

This clonotype came up a few times. CDR3 region: CATSRDLGHEQFF. CDR3 coding DNA: TGTGCCACCAGCAGAGATCTGGGGCATGAGCAGTTCTTC. This rearrangement joins TRBV15 to TRBJ2-1; D may be TRBD1 (5 bases). CDR1 and CDR2 from the germline V gene are LNHNV and YYDKDF (reference sequence). V lost 0 bases to trimming and J lost 8 bases, with 8 bases between them. The CDR3 contains 13 residues.

The genes are TRBV12-3 or TRBV12-4 and TRBJ2-5; 8 nucleotides agree with TRBD1. V gave up 0 bases and J gave up 3 bases; unmatched junction bases: 12. This CDR3 comprises 18 residues. In DNA, the CDR3 is TGTGCCAGCAGTTTAGCGCTTGGGGCGCAGGACAGGGAAGAGACCCAGTACTTC. It codes for CASSLALGAQDREETQYF.

The rearrangement joins TRBV9 to TRBJ1-2; 7 bases match TRBD1. Germline values: CDR1 SGDLS, CDR2 YYNGEE. There are 14 residues in the CDR3. V lost 4 bases, J lost 4 bases, and 7 bases stayed unmatched. The CDR3 DNA is TGTGCCAGCAGCCGCGACAGGGCTACCTATGGCTACACCTTC. Translation gives CASSRDRATYGYTF.

The rearrangement joins TRBV5-1 to TRBJ2-5; 7 nucleotides agree with TRBD1. The CDR3 runs to 15 residues. Germline assignment: CDR1 SGHRS and CDR2 YFSETQ. Trimming removed 4 bases from V and 2 bases from J; junction bases left unmatched: 8. For the CDR3, the DNA is TGCGCCAGCAGCCGGGACAGCGCCAATCAAGAGACCCAGTACTTC. It is translated as CASSRDSANQETQYF.

The J gene is TRBJ1-2, the V gene TRBV2; D ambiguous. From germline, CDR1 is SNHLY and CDR2 FYNNEI. V was clipped by 1 base and J by 8 bases, with 5 bases between them. The CDR3 has 11 residues. CDR3 loop: CASSEEVGYTF. In nucleotides, the CDR3 is TGTGCCAGCAGTGAAGAGGTGGGCTACACCTTC.

J is TRBJ1-5 and V is TRBV20-1; 7 bases are shared with TRBD1. This CDR3 region has 13 residues. Germline assignment: CDR1 DFQATT and CDR2 SNEGSKA (reference sequence). Germline trimming cut 3 bases from V and 7 bases from J; bases unmatched to any gene: 6. The CDR3 sequence: CSASGTEGQPQHF. DNA for the CDR3: TGCAGTGCTAGTGGGACAGAGGGACAGCCCCAGCATTTT.

V gene TRBV20-1 combines with J gene TRBJ1-5, with D maybe TRBD1 (5 bases). The V gene's germline CDR1 is DFQATT and CDR2 SNEGSKA (reference sequence). V lost 4 bases and J 3 bases, leaving 10 bases between the germline ends. The CDR3 contains 13 residues. The CDR3 bases are TGCAGTGCTAAGGGGTTTAACAATCAGCCCCAGCATTTT. It is translated as CSAKGFNNQPQHF.

This chain connects TRBV5-1 to TRBJ2-7, with TRBD1 as a possible D gene (6 bases). Germline CDR1 SGHRS, CDR2 YFSETQ. The length of the CDR3 is 17 residues. V was cut by 2 bases and J by 2 bases, with 20 bases left in between. The CDR3 sequence: CASSFQPRARGTYEQYF. The CDR3 coding sequence is TGCGCCAGCAGCTTTCAACCCCGGGCAAGGGGGACCTACGAGCAGTACTTC.

Turning to this clonotype: The junction and the germline gene differ at one end; a read error may be behind it. The rearrangement links TRBV20-1 to TRBJ2-7, with D unclear. There are 12 residues in the CDR3. CDR1 is DFQATT and CDR2 is SNEGSKA in the germline V gene (reference sequence). The CDR3 DNA sequence: TGCAGGGCTAGAGACCAGTTCGACGAGCAGTACTTC. It specifies CRARDQFDEQYF.

The sample holds a few counts of this clonotype. The chain combines TRBV24-1 with TRBJ2-1; D gene uncertain. The CDR3 has 13 residues. Germline loops: CDR1 KGHDR, CDR2 SFDVKD. V was trimmed by 5 bases and J by 5 bases, leaving 9 bases between them. Here the CDR3 reads CATSVPWDNEQFF. The CDR3 DNA follows: TGTGCCACCAGTGTTCCCTGGGACAATGAGCAGTTCTTC.

V gene TRBV20-1 combines with J gene TRBJ2-6; tentatively, D is TRBD2 (5 bases). Trimming took 0 bases from V and 4 from J, leaving 13 bases between them. Germline V CDR1 and CDR2: DFQATT, SNEGSKA (reference sequence). The CDR3 runs to 16 residues. For the CDR3, the DNA is TGCAGTGCTAGAGATAGTCGGGGATCCGGGGCCAACGTCCTGACTTTC. This translates into CSARDSRGSGANVLTF.

The gene calls are TRBV10-3 and TRBJ2-1; no clear D gene. The CDR3 sequence is 15 residues long. Germline values: CDR1 ENHRY, CDR2 SYGVKD. Trimming removed 3 bases at V and 5 bases at J, with 14 bases between. CDR3 sequence: CAISESGEAHNEQFF. The CDR3 DNA sequence: TGTGCCATCAGTGAATCTGGCGAGGCCCACAATGAGCAGTTCTTC.

This CDR3 is CSARTGTIISNQPQHF. For the CDR3, the DNA is TGCAGTGCGAGGACAGGGACCATTATAAGCAATCAGCCCCAGCATTTT. The V and J genes are TRBV20-1 and TRBJ1-5; 8 bases are shared with TRBD1. Germline V gene lookup returns CDR1 DFQATT and CDR2 SNEGSKA (reference sequence). After removal of 6 bases from V and 1 base from J, the junction contained 11 bases not matched to a gene. The CDR3 runs 16 residues.

The CDR3 region has the DNA TGTGCCAGCAGTCCCGGTACTGAAGGGACGAACACCGGGGAGCTGTTTTTT. It translates to CASSPGTEGTNTGELFF. This sequence joins TRBV5-6 and TRBJ2-2; D is uncertain. Germline V gene sequence: CDR1 SGHDT, CDR2 YYEEEE. The V gene lost 5 bases and the J gene lost 0 bases, with 17 bases spanning the gap. This CDR3 is 17 amino acids long.

The table lists this clonotype with a few counts. The genes are TRBV5-6 and TRBJ1-4; 7 bases agree with TRBD1. This CDR3 contains 16 residues. Germline V gene data show CDR1 as SGHDT and CDR2 as YYEEEE. With 3 bases clipped from V and 4 bases from J, the junction kept 9 bases outside the gene matches. Here the CDR3 reads CASSSTVGQHNEKLFF. In nucleotides, the CDR3 is TGTGCCAGCAGCTCTACCGTGGGACAGCATAATGAAAAACTGTTTTTT.